This TCR beta chain is from a study of shared clonotypes between healthy human individuals. Overall study results and limits: It was the few donors that limited the genetic and exposure-history diversity represented.

CDR3 length equals 16 residues. Germline assignment: CDR1 SGHTA and CDR2 FQGNSA. V was pared by 4 bases and J by 5 bases, with 12 bases of the junction left unmatched. The material for each subset, its genomic DNA, was split evenly across several immunoSEQ plates. Some clones are missing from TCRdb's copy, which holds only in-frame ones; the method was immunoSEQ multiplex PCR. The sample contains about 680,000 clones, about 90% of which appear only once. Terminally differentiated effector memory CD45RA+ cells were excluded from the naive CD8 cells, which were CD45RO-negative and positively selected for CCR7. In regard to this clone: Its target is not known.

The specimen sequenced was naive CD8+ T cells sorted from blood. V and J are TRBV7-2 and TRBJ1-1, with 8 bases matching TRBD1. The TCR originated in a man aged 25-40 years in good health. Written as DNA, the CDR3 is TGTGCCAGCAGCTCAACTCCTCAGGGGGCGAGGACTGAAGCTTTCTTT. It specifies CASSSTPQGARTEAFF.